The 31 T cell receptor beta chains below come from one sample, sequenced in a study of post-analysis software for immune sequencing data. Regarding the study as a whole: There were roughly 5 TRBV segments more frequent in patients than controls, and TRBV5-6, TRBV5-1 and TRBV20-1 were among them.

Carried by the TCR beta cDNA libraries were unique molecular identifiers. TCRdb used MiXCR to reprocess the PCR reads, holding one entry per CDR3 protein. Of about 810,000 distinct CDR3 sequences listed, roughly 50% were seen once; the top ten hold roughly 4.4%. Antigen specificity for these receptors is unknown. Source material: blood. These receptors all come from a girl aged 5-17 years with multiple sclerosis.

The V call is TRBV27, the J call TRBJ2-1, with 7 nucleotides matching TRBD2. CDR3 length: 18 amino acids. V gave up 2 bases and J gave up 5 bases; unmatched junction bases: 15. Germline V lookup: CDR1 MNHEY, CDR2 SMNVEV (reference sequence). CDR3 in DNA: TGTGCCAGCAGTTTAAGGGGTGGCGGGAGCGGGCGGAACAATGAGCAGTTCTTC. This translates into CASSLRGGGSGRNNEQFF.

This clonotype was observed once. The V gene is TRBV20-1, the J gene TRBJ2-7; 14 bases are shared with TRBD2. The germline V gene encodes CDR1 DFQATT and CDR2 SNEGSKA (reference sequence). The V segment lost 1 base and the J segment 7 bases; nucleotides outside the gene matches: 6. CDR3 size: 15 residues. CDR3 sequence: CSARAGTSGSREQYF. CDR3 sequence (DNA): TGCAGTGCTAGAGCCGGGACTAGCGGGAGCCGTGAGCAGTACTTC.

This sequence joins TRBV6-4 and TRBJ2-1; D is perhaps TRBD2 (7 bases). Germline V gives CDR1 MRHNA, CDR2 SNTAGT. The CDR3 is 16 residues long. V lost 1 base and J lost 7, with 17 bases in between. This CDR3 reads CASSDWGGPRGNEQFF. As DNA, the CDR3 is TGTGCCAGCAGTGACTGGGGGGGGCCGCGGGGTAATGAGCAGTTCTTC.

This rearrangement joins TRBV10-3 to TRBJ2-1; D not resolved. The V end was cut by 8 bases, the J end by 2 bases, with 10 bases between. Per germline, CDR1 ENHRY and CDR2 SYGVKD. The CDR3 sequence is 13 residues long. CDR3 residues: CAIAGKTYNEQFF. CDR3 coding DNA: TGTGCCATCGCCGGAAAGACCTACAATGAGCAGTTCTTC.

J is TRBJ2-1 and V is TRBV5-1, with 9 bases that match TRBD1. Germline V lookup: CDR1 SGHRS, CDR2 YFSETQ. The CDR3 is 14 amino acids. V was pared by 2 bases and J by 9 bases, with 6 bases of the junction left unmatched. CDR3 region: CASSLLQGASEQFF. The CDR3 DNA follows: TGCGCCAGCAGCTTACTACAGGGGGCAAGTGAGCAGTTCTTC.

The rearrangement uses TRBV29-1 and TRBJ2-5; 8 nucleotides line up with TRBD2. CDR3 length equals 12 residues. Germline CDR1 reads SQVTM; CDR2 reads ANQGSEA. Trimming cost V 2 bases and J 11 bases; bases outside gene matches: 7. CDR3 DNA sequence: TGCAGCGTTGAATGGGCGCGGGGGGAGCAGTACTTC. It is translated as CSVEWARGEQYF.

This clonotype was counted only a few times. The chain recombines TRBV6-5 with TRBJ2-1; the D gene is possibly TRBD2 (5 bases). Germline values: CDR1 MNHEY, CDR2 SVGAGI. This CDR3 contains 15 residues. Trimming left V 0 bases short and J 3 bases short, with 9 bases between. The CDR3 DNA reads TGTGCCAGCAGTTACTCGAGGGCTTACTACAATGAGCAGTTCTTC. Residues: CASSYSRAYYNEQFF.

This clonotype turned up a few times. This chain connects TRBV15 to TRBJ2-6, with 9 bases matching TRBD2. The CDR3 runs 22 residues. Germline trimming cut 0 bases from V and 0 bases from J; bases unmatched to any gene: 15. Germline values: CDR1 LNHNV, CDR2 YYDKDF (reference sequence). The CDR3 sequence is CATSRDHLLLAGKSSGANVLTF. The CDR3 bases are TGTGCCACCAGCAGAGACCATCTCTTACTAGCGGGCAAAAGCTCTGGGGCCAACGTCCTGACTTTC.

This clonotype was detected once. The rearrangement joins TRBV5-1 to TRBJ2-5, with 10 bases matching TRBD2. The DNA end is more similar to TRBJ2-1, so the J call may be wrong. Germline V CDR1 and CDR2: SGHRS, YFSETQ. CDR3 size: 17 residues. CDR3 nucleotide sequence: TGCGCCAGCAGCTTTCTCGGACTAGCGGAACGCAAAGAGACCCAGTTCTTC. This gives the protein CASSFLGLAERKETQFF.

This clonotype was seen a few times. This rearrangement joins TRBV29-1 to TRBJ2-7, with 7 bases matching TRBD1. Germline CDR1 and CDR2: SQVTM and ANQGSEA. The CDR3 consists of 13 residues. With 4 bases clipped from V and 4 bases from J, the junction kept 7 bases outside the gene matches. The CDR3 DNA follows: TGCAGCGTTGTGACAGGGAGTACTTACGAGCAGTACTTC. This codes for CSVVTGSTYEQYF.

This sequence joins TRBV29-1 and TRBJ1-2; D uncertain. The CDR3 contains 12 residues. Trimming removed 6 bases from V and 5 bases from J, with 13 bases in between. CDR1 and CDR2 from the germline V gene are SQVTM and ANQGSEA. CDR3 in amino acids: CSVSESLYGYTF. The CDR3, as DNA: TGCAGCGTCTCGGAATCCCTATATGGCTACACCTTC.

The chain uses TRBV12-3 or TRBV12-4 and TRBJ2-2; D unclear. The CDR3 totals 15 residues. V was pared by 4 bases and J by 1 base, with 10 bases between. CDR3 bases: TGTGCCAGCAGTTCAACACACCAGAACACCGGGGAGCTGTTTTTT. This translates into CASSSTHQNTGELFF.

V usage is TRBV6-5 and J usage is TRBJ1-1; TRBD1 might be the D (5 bases). Germline values: CDR1 MNHEY, CDR2 SVGAGI. V lost 8 bases to trimming and J lost 0 bases, with 13 bases between them. The CDR3 length is 14 residues. The CDR3 reads CASRMQDMNTEAFF. CDR3 DNA sequence: TGTGCCAGCCGAATGCAGGACATGAACACTGAAGCTTTCTTT.

The chain employs TRBV2 and TRBJ2-1; D not certain. Germline V gives CDR1 SNHLY, CDR2 FYNNEI. V lost 8 bases and J 10 bases, leaving 21 bases between the germline ends. The CDR3 length is 14 residues. The CDR3 bases are TGTGCCAGCTCCCGAGCTGGGTACGCGCACGAGCAGTTCTTC. Its translation: CASSRAGYAHEQFF. The full variable domain, completed using reference TRBV2 and TRBJ2-1, is EPEVTQTPSHQVTQMGQEVILRCVPISNHLYFYWYRQILGQKVEFLVSFYNNEISEKSEIFDDQFSVERPDGSNFTLKIRSTKLEDSAMYFCASSRAGYAHEQFFGPGTRLTVL.

The chain has TRBV20-1 and TRBJ1-2; no firm D call. Trimming left V 1 base short and J 5 bases short, with 8 bases between. Germline V CDR1 and CDR2: DFQATT, SNEGSKA (reference sequence). The CDR3 length is 12 residues. CDR3 DNA: TGCAGTGCTAGAGTACAGCCTTATGGCTACACCTTC. Its protein is CSARVQPYGYTF.

This sequence joins TRBV11-1 and TRBJ2-4, with 9 bases aligning to TRBD1. The germline gives CDR1 SGHAT, CDR2 FQDESV (reference sequence). The V segment lost 5 bases and the J segment 13 bases; nucleotides outside the gene matches: 15. This CDR3 has 15 amino acids. CDR3 sequence (DNA): TGTGCCAGCAGCCCGGACAGGGGCTATCCCGGGGAGCAGTACTTC. As protein: CASSPDRGYPGEQYF. The whole variable domain, remainder taken from reference TRBV11-1 and TRBJ2-4, is EAEVAQSPRYKITEKSQAVAFWCDPISGHATLYWYRQILGQGPELLVQFQDESVVDDSQLPKDRFSAERLKGVDSTLKIQPAELGDSAMYLCASSPDRGYPGEQYFGAGTRLSVL.

The chain joins TRBV5-1 to TRBJ1-2; D is undetermined. Trimming took 0 bases from V and 8 from J, leaving 23 bases between them. This CDR3 has 17 residues. Germline loops: CDR1 SGHRS, CDR2 YFSETQ. The CDR3: CASSLVGGSDGEVGYTF. CDR3 sequence (DNA): TGCGCCAGCAGCTTGGTTGGAGGCTCCGATGGTGAAGTGGGCTACACCTTC. The full variable domain, completed using reference TRBV5-1 and TRBJ1-2, is KAGVTQTPRYLIKTRGQQVTLSCSPISGHRSVSWYQQTPGQGLQFLFEYFSETQRNKGNFPGRFSGRQFSNSRSEMNVSTLELGDSALYLCASSLVGGSDGEVGYTFGSGTRLTVV.

In this sample, this clonotype turned up a few times. The gene calls are TRBV29-1 and TRBJ1-2; D call uncertain. Looked up from germline, CDR1 is SQVTM and CDR2 is ANQGSEA. This CDR3 spans 11 amino acids. The ends were cut back, 4 bases at V and 8 bases at J, with 11 bases in the middle. CDR3 region: CSVGMGFGYTF. The CDR3 DNA follows: TGCAGCGTTGGAATGGGGTTCGGCTACACCTTC.

This clonotype was counted once. The chain links TRBV7-2 to TRBJ2-4, with D possibly TRBD2 on 6 matching bases. The germline V gene encodes CDR1 SGHTA and CDR2 FQGNSA. V lost 4 bases to trimming and J lost 1 base, with 20 bases between them. This CDR3 spans 18 amino acids. The CDR3, as DNA: TGTGCCAGCAGCTCGAGTTGGGGGGAGAGATTGGCCAAAAACATTCAGTACTTC. Amino acids: CASSSSWGERLAKNIQYF. Drawing the rest from reference TRBV7-2 and TRBJ2-4, the complete variable domain is GAGVSQSPSNKVTEKGKDVELRCDPISGHTALYWYRQSLGQGLEFLIYFQGNSAPDKSGLPSDRFSAERTGGSVSTLTIQRTQQEDSAVYLCASSSSWGERLAKNIQYFGAGTRLSVL.

The rearrangement joins TRBV30 to TRBJ2-5; D is perhaps TRBD1 (5 bases). The CDR3 runs to 16 residues. Trimming took off 0 bases at V and 7 bases at J, with 21 bases between the two ends. Germline V gene data show CDR1 as GTSNPN and CDR2 as SVGIG (reference sequence). The CDR3 region has the DNA TGTGCCTGGAGTGTACTGGCCAGGGCTATAGCCCGGACCCAGTACTTC. As protein: CAWSVLARAIARTQYF. Combining the CDR3 with reference TRBV30 and TRBJ2-5 gives the whole variable domain SQTIHQWPATLVQPVGSPLSLECTVEGTSNPNLYWYRQAAGRGLQLLFYSVGIGQISSEVPQNLSASRPQDRQFILSSKKLLLSDSGFYLCAWSVLARAIARTQYFGPGTRLLVL.

This chain uses TRBV29-1 with TRBJ1-2; TRBD1 might be the D (5 bases). Germline CDR1 reads SQVTM; CDR2 reads ANQGSEA. V lost 8 bases to trimming and J lost 6 bases, with 16 bases between them. There are 12 residues in the CDR3. The CDR3 region is CSPAGKNHGYTF. The CDR3 DNA reads as TGCAGCCCCGCAGGGAAAAACCATGGCTACACCTTC.

V is TRBV29-1 and J is TRBJ2-1, with 8 positions matching TRBD1. This CDR3 has 17 residues. CDR1 and CDR2 from the germline V gene are SQVTM and ANQGSEA. J lost 5 bases, V lost 5 bases, and 17 bases had no gene match. The CDR3 is CSVRKGRRTGRDNEQFF. In DNA form, the CDR3 reads TGCAGCGTTCGGAAGGGTAGAAGGACAGGGCGGGACAATGAGCAGTTCTTC.

This chain links TRBV5-1 with TRBJ2-1, with D perhaps matching TRBD2 (7 bases). This CDR3 spans 16 amino acids. Germline-derived CDR1 and CDR2 are SGHRS and YFSETQ. With 4 bases removed from V and 5 bases from J, the gap between germline ends came to 19 bases. The CDR3 DNA follows: TGCGCCAGCAGCCCCGGGGGGCAGGGTACACACAATGAGCAGTTCTTC. Residues: CASSPGGQGTHNEQFF.

The chain recombines TRBV12-3 or TRBV12-4 with TRBJ1-2, with 8 bases aligning to TRBD1. V shed 3 bases, J shed 8 bases, and the junction held 8 bases outside the gene matches. The CDR3 spans 14 residues. CDR3 bases: TGTGCCAGCAGTTTGTGGCCAGGGGGCGGCGGCTACACCTTC. Its translation is CASSLWPGGGGYTF.

The chain employs TRBV12-3 or TRBV12-4 and TRBJ2-3, with TRBD2 identical over 10 bases. The length of the CDR3 is 16 residues. J was trimmed by 1 base and V by 8 bases; bases with no gene match: 9. The CDR3 bases are TGTGCCAGCGGACCTACTAGCGGGGACGGCACAGATACGCAGTATTTT. Translated, it gives CASGPTSGDGTDTQYF.

The V and J genes are TRBV5-6 and TRBJ1-2; no clear D. Germline lookup yields CDR1 SGHDT and CDR2 YYEEEE. The CDR3 has 14 amino acids. Trimming took 0 bases from V and 9 from J, leaving 15 bases between them. The CDR3 DNA reads as TGTGCCAGCAGCTTGGGGACTGCCCTCCCAAGCTACACCTTC. Translated, it gives CASSLGTALPSYTF.

V is TRBV20-1 and J is TRBJ2-1; 12 positions agree with TRBD2. Germline V CDR1 and CDR2: DFQATT, SNEGSKA (reference sequence). Germline trimming cut 1 base from V and 6 bases from J; bases unmatched to any gene: 4. CDR3 length: 15 amino acids. CDR3 sequence: CSARGQTSGSNEQFF. The CDR3 region has the DNA TGCAGTGCTAGAGGCCAGACTAGCGGGAGCAATGAGCAGTTCTTC.

The genes are TRBV2 and TRBJ2-2; 10 bases match TRBD2. CDR1 and CDR2 from the germline V gene are SNHLY and FYNNEI. This CDR3 spans 19 amino acids. V was clipped by 5 bases and J by 0 bases; unmatched bases: 12. The CDR3 protein is CASSLKRGTSAANTGELFF. DNA for the CDR3: TGTGCCAGCAGTCTCAAGAGAGGGACTAGCGCCGCGAACACCGGGGAGCTGTTTTTT. Using reference TRBV2 and TRBJ2-2 for the parts outside the CDR3, the full variable domain is EPEVTQTPSHQVTQMGQEVILRCVPISNHLYFYWYRQILGQKVEFLVSFYNNEISEKSEIFDDQFSVERPDGSNFTLKIRSTKLEDSAMYFCASSLKRGTSAANTGELFFGEGSRLTVL.

V and J are TRBV29-1 and TRBJ1-2; TRBD1 agrees at 7 bases. This CDR3 comprises 13 residues. The germline CDR1 and CDR2 sequences are SQVTM and ANQGSEA. V lost 3 bases and J lost 4; bases outside the gene matches: 5. The CDR3 region is CSVDGQVGYGYTF. The CDR3 coding sequence is TGCAGCGTTGATGGACAGGTTGGCTATGGCTACACCTTC. Full variable domain (missing parts from reference TRBV29-1 and TRBJ1-2): SAVISQKPSRDICQRGTSLTIQCQVDSQVTMMFWYRQQPGQSLTLIATANQGSEATYESGFVIDKFPISRPNLTFSTLTVSNMSPEDSSIYLCSVDGQVGYGYTFGSGTRLTVV.

The gene calls are TRBV4-1 and TRBJ2-7; tentatively, D is TRBD2 (6 bases). This CDR3 has 17 amino acids. Trimming shortened V by 1 base and J by 0 bases, and 16 bases separated the two germline ends. CDR1 and CDR2 (germline): MGHRA, YSYEKL. The CDR3 DNA reads as TGCGCCAGCAGCCAAGGGGGCACGGGACTTACCTCCTACGAGCAGTACTTC. Encoded protein: CASSQGGTGLTSYEQYF.

This clonotype turned up a few times. V and J are TRBV9 and TRBJ2-3; a weak D match, TRBD1 (6 bases). The CDR3 consists of 15 residues. Germline V CDR1 and CDR2: SGDLS, YYNGEE. The germline V and J ends were trimmed by 3 bases and 6 bases, with 17 bases remaining between them. The CDR3 DNA follows: TGTGCCAGCAGCGAGGCTCCGGACAGCCGTGATACGCAGTATTTT. It translates to CASSEAPDSRDTQYF. Full variable domain (remainder filled in from reference TRBV9 and TRBJ2-3): DSGVTQTPKHLITATGQRVTLRCSPRSGDLSVYWYQQSLDQGLQFLIQYYNGEERAKGNILERFSAQQFPDLHSELNLSSLELGDSALYFCASSEAPDSRDTQYFGPGTRLTVL.